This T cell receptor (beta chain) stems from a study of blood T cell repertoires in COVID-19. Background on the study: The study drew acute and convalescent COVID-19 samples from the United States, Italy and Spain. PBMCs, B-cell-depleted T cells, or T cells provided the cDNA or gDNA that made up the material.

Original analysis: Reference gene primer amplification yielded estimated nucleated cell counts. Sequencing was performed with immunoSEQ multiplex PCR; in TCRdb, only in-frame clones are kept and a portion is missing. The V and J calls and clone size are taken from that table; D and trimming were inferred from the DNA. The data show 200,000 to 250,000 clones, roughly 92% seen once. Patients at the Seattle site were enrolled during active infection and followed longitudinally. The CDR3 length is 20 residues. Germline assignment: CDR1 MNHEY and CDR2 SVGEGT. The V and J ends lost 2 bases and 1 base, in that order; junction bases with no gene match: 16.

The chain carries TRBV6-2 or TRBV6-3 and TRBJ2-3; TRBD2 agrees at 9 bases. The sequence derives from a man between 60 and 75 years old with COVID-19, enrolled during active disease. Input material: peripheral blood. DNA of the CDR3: TGTGCCAGCAGTTACCCCCCACGTAGCGGGAGCACCTTGGGCACAGATACGCAGTATTTT. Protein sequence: CASSYPPRSGSTLGTDTQYF.